Below are 19 T cell receptor beta chains sequenced from a single sample in a study of blood T cell repertoires in COVID-19. Profiling relied on immunoSEQ multiplex PCR, and the TCRdb table lists in-frame clones only, not all of them. The sample holds hundreds of thousands of clones, around 91% seen once. The sample comprised PBMCs or T cells enriched from blood (not recorded which). All receptors come from a middle-aged woman who had recovered from COVID-19.

The chain employs TRBV27 and TRBJ1-4; D is unresolved. The V end was cut by 2 bases, the J end by 0 bases, with 4 bases between. This CDR3 has 14 amino acids. Germline V CDR1 and CDR2: MNHEY, SMNVEV (reference sequence). The CDR3 protein is CASSLGATNEKLFF. The CDR3 DNA reads as TGTGCCAGCAGTTTAGGAGCAACTAATGAAAAACTGTTTTTT.

The chain links TRBV5-4 to TRBJ2-2; 7 nucleotides match TRBD1. Germline-derived CDR1 and CDR2 are SGHNT and YYREEE (reference sequence). The CDR3 has 17 residues. V lost 4 bases to trimming and J lost 4 bases; unmatched junction nucleotides: 13. Written as DNA, the CDR3 is TGTGCCAGCAGCCATCCTAGACAGGGTTTGAGCACCGGGGAGCTGTTTTTT. This gives the protein CASSHPRQGLSTGELFF.

For the CDR3, the DNA is TGTGCCAGCAGCTCCTGGACAGACCCGGGGAATTCACCCCTCCACTTT. Translated, it gives CASSSWTDPGNSPLHF. The chain is built from TRBV5-4 and TRBJ1-6; D is perhaps TRBD1 (6 bases). The CDR3 sequence is 16 residues long. The ends were cut back, 3 bases at V and 7 bases at J, with 17 bases in the middle. Germline V gene sequence: CDR1 SGHNT, CDR2 YYREEE (reference sequence).

This sequence joins TRBV5-5 and TRBJ2-5, with a weak D call TRBD2 (6 bases). The germline V gene encodes CDR1 SGHKS and CDR2 YYEKEE (reference sequence). Trimming stripped 0 bases from V and 0 bases from J, with 15 bases between. This CDR3 is built from 17 residues. The CDR3 nucleotides are TGTGCCAGCAGCTTGGGGGGGAGGCTCGAGTACCAAGAGACCCAGTACTTC. Translating it yields CASSLGGRLEYQETQYF. Based on the CDR3 plus reference TRBV5-5 and TRBJ2-5, the full variable domain is DAGVTQSPTHLIKTRGQQVTLRCSPISGHKSVSWYQQVLGQGPQFIFQYYEKEERGRGNFPDRFSARQFPNYSSELNVNALLLGDSALYLCASSLGGRLEYQETQYFGPGTRLLVL.

The chain combines TRBV13 with TRBJ2-1; possible D gene TRBD1, 6 bases. V was cut by 5 bases and J by 10 bases, with 15 bases left in between. Germline lookup yields CDR1 PRHDT and CDR2 FYEKMQ (reference sequence). The CDR3 runs 13 residues. CDR3: CASSPQGYREQFF. CDR3 coding DNA: TGTGCCAGCAGCCCACAGGGTTACCGGGAGCAGTTCTTC.

V gene TRBV11-3 combines with J gene TRBJ2-5; 9 bases are a match to TRBD2. The CDR3 runs to 13 residues. The germline CDR1 and CDR2 sequences are SGHNT and YENEEA. With 5 bases clipped from V and 5 bases from J, the junction kept 3 bases outside the gene matches. CDR3 sequence reads: CASSRGGGETQYF. DNA of the CDR3: TGTGCCAGCAGCCGCGGGGGGGGCGAGACCCAGTACTTC.

The chain joins TRBV9 to TRBJ2-7; 7 bases map to TRBD1. Per the germline V gene, CDR1 is SGDLS and CDR2 is YYNGEE. The CDR3 sequence is 15 residues long. With 4 bases clipped from V and 3 bases from J, the junction kept 10 bases outside the gene matches. The CDR3 is CASSLQGGFNYEQYF. CDR3 DNA sequence: TGTGCCAGCAGCCTCCAAGGGGGCTTTAACTACGAGCAGTACTTC.

V and J are TRBV11-2 and TRBJ2-5; D is uncertain. V was pared by 0 bases and J by 2 bases, with 7 bases between. CDR1 is SGHAT, CDR2 FQNNGV, per germline. This CDR3 region has 14 residues. The CDR3 spells CASSLEATQETQYF. DNA for the CDR3: TGTGCCAGCAGCTTAGAGGCCACACAAGAGACCCAGTACTTC.

This chain joins TRBV18 and TRBJ2-7; TRBD1 matches 9 bases. V gave up 4 bases and J gave up 1 base; unmatched junction bases: 5. The CDR3 is made up of 15 amino acids. Per germline, CDR1 KGHSH and CDR2 LQKENI. CDR3 in amino acids: CASSRGQGSSYEQYF. CDR3 bases: TGTGCCAGCTCACGGGGACAGGGCTCATCCTACGAGCAGTACTTC.

V gene TRBV29-1 combines with J gene TRBJ2-1; TRBD2 matches at 7 bases. CDR3 length: 14 amino acids. The ends lost 3 bases at V and 0 bases at J; junction bases unmatched: 2. Germline CDR1 reads SQVTM; CDR2 reads ANQGSEA. The CDR3 sequence: CSVEGGSSYNEQFF. The CDR3 DNA reads TGCAGCGTTGAGGGCGGGAGCTCCTACAATGAGCAGTTCTTC.

J is TRBJ2-7 and V is TRBV6-5; 12 bases are shared with TRBD2. CDR1 and CDR2 (germline): MNHEY, SVGAGI. This CDR3 is built from 15 residues. Trimming removed 4 bases from V and 4 bases from J; junction bases left unmatched: 5. CDR3 residues: CASSSPTSGSYEQYF. The CDR3 coding sequence is TGTGCCAGCAGTTCCCCGACTAGCGGGAGTTACGAGCAGTACTTC.

The rearrangement joins TRBV9 to TRBJ2-3; D might be TRBD1 (5 bases). The V gene's germline CDR1 is SGDLS and CDR2 YYNGEE. CDR3 length: 14 residues. Between the trimmed V and J ends, which lost 4 bases and 4 bases, there was a span of 13 bases. The CDR3 spells CASSTAGLSDTQYF. The CDR3 coding sequence is TGTGCCAGCAGCACGGCAGGGTTGTCAGATACGCAGTATTTT.

The chain combines TRBV3-1 (or the pseudogene TRBV3-2) with TRBJ2-7; 9 bases map to TRBD1. V lost 3 bases and J lost 3; bases outside the gene matches: 12. The CDR3 is made up of 17 amino acids. Germline CDR1 reads LGHDT; CDR2 reads YNNKEL (reference sequence). The CDR3 nucleotides are TGTGCCAGCAGCCACCCAGGAAAACAGGGGGCTAACTACGAGCAGTACTTC. Protein sequence: CASSHPGKQGANYEQYF.

CDR3 bases: TGTGCCAGCAGCCAAGCACTAGCGGGAGGGTACGAGCAGTACTTC. This codes for CASSQALAGGYEQYF. V and J are TRBV3-1 (or the pseudogene TRBV3-2) and TRBJ2-7; 13 bases map to TRBD2. Germline V gene lookup returns CDR1 LGHDT and CDR2 YNNKEL (reference sequence). CDR3 length: 15 amino acids. Trimming cost V 1 base and J 4 bases; bases outside gene matches: 1.

V is TRBV30 and J is TRBJ1-2, with D maybe TRBD1 (5 bases). The CDR3 sequence is 12 residues long. Germline V gives CDR1 GTSNPN, CDR2 SVGIG (reference sequence). Trimming removed 4 bases from V and 3 bases from J, with 9 bases in between. CDR3 sequence reads: CAWTGPDYGYTF. CDR3 coding DNA: TGTGCCTGGACAGGGCCCGACTATGGCTACACCTTC.

The table lists this clone with a few counts. The chain joins TRBV10-2 to TRBJ2-1; possibly TRBD1 for D (5 bases). The CDR3 is 14 residues long. CDR1 WSHSY and CDR2 SAAADI come from the germline V gene. Trimming stripped 0 bases from V and 5 bases from J, with 8 bases between. The CDR3 sequence: CASSESGPNNEQFF. In DNA form, the CDR3 reads TGCGCCAGCAGTGAGTCGGGGCCGAACAATGAGCAGTTCTTC.

CDR3 DNA sequence: TGCGCCAGCAGCTTCCTACAGGGGGCTCAGGAAAAACTGTTTTTT. Protein sequence: CASSFLQGAQEKLFF. The rearrangement joins TRBV5-1 to TRBJ1-4; 9 bases map to TRBD1. The germline gives CDR1 SGHRS, CDR2 YFSETQ. The CDR3 runs 15 residues. The V and J ends lost 2 bases and 8 bases, in that order; junction bases with no gene match: 7. Filled out from reference TRBV5-1 and TRBJ1-4, the complete variable domain reads KAGVTQTPRYLIKTRGQQVTLSCSPISGHRSVSWYQQTPGQGLQFLFEYFSETQRNKGNFPGRFSGRQFSNSRSEMNVSTLELGDSALYLCASSFLQGAQEKLFFGSGTQLSVL.

This clone was observed a few times. This specimen includes other DNA sequences encoding the same CDR3. The V gene is TRBV19, the J gene TRBJ1-5; TRBD1 matches 9 bases. V lost 6 bases, J lost 4 bases, and 1 base stayed unmatched. The germline gives CDR1 LNHDA, CDR2 SQIVND (reference sequence). The CDR3 covers 13 residues. CDR3 in DNA: TGTGCCAGTAGCGGGACAGGGAATCAGCCCCAGCATTTT. This codes for CASSGTGNQPQHF.

This rearrangement joins TRBV2 to TRBJ1-2, with 7 bases fitting TRBD1. Germline loops: CDR1 SNHLY, CDR2 FYNNEI. With 0 bases clipped from V and 8 bases from J, the junction kept 6 bases outside the gene matches. CDR3 length: 14 amino acids. CDR3 residues: CASSEARQGDGYTF. CDR3 coding DNA: TGTGCCAGCAGTGAAGCGCGGCAGGGGGACGGCTACACCTTC.